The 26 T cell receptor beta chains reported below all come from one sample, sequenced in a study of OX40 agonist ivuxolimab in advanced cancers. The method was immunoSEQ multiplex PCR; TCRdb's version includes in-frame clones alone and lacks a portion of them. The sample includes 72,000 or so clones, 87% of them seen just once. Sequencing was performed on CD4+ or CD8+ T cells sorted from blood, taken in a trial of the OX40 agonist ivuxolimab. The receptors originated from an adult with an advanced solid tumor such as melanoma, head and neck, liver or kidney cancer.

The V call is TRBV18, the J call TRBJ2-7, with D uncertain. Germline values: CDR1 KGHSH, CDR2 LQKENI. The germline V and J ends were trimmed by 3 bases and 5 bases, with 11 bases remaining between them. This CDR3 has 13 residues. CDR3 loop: CASSPIQSDEQYF. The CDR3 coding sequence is TGTGCCAGCTCACCGATACAGTCCGACGAGCAGTACTTC.

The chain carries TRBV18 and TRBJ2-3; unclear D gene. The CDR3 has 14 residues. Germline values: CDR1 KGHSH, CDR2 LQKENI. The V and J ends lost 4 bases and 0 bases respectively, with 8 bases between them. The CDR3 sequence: CASSLDLSTDTQYF. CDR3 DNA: TGTGCCAGCTCACTGGATCTCAGCACAGATACGCAGTATTTT.

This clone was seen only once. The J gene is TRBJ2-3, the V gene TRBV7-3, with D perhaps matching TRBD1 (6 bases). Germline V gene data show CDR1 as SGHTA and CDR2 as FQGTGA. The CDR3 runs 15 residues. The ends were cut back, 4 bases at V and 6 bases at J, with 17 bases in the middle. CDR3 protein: CASSSFRAQGDTQYF. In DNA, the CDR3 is TGTGCCAGCAGCTCCTTTAGGGCCCAGGGGGATACGCAGTATTTT. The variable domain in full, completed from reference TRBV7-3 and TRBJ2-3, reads GAGVSQTPSNKVTEKGKYVELRCDPISGHTALYWYRQSLGQGPEFLIYFQGTGAADDSGLPNDRFFAVRPEGSVSTLKIQRTERGDSAVYLCASSSFRAQGDTQYFGPGTRLTVL.

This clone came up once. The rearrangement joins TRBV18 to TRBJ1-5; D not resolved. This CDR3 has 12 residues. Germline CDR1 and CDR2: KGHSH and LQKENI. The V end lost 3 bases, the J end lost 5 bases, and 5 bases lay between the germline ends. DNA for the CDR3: TGTGCCAGCTCACCTGGTGATCAGCCCCAGCATTTT. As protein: CASSPGDQPQHF.

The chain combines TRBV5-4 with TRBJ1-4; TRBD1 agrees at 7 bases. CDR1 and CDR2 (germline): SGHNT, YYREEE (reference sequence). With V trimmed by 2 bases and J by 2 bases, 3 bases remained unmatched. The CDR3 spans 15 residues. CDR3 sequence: CASSFKGQTNEKLFF. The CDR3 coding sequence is TGTGCCAGCAGCTTTAAGGGACAGACTAATGAAAAACTGTTTTTT.

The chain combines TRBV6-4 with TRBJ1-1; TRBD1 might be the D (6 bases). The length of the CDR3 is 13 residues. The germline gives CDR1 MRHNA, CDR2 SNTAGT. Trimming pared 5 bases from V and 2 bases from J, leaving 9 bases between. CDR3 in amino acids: CASSRDINTEAFF. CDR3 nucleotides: TGTGCCAGCAGTCGGGACATAAACACTGAAGCTTTCTTT.

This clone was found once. The CDR3 sequence: CASSSGQGARSNEKLFF. CDR3 in DNA: TGTGCCAGCAGCTCGGGACAGGGGGCGCGATCTAATGAAAAACTGTTTTTT. The chain employs TRBV5-5 and TRBJ1-4, with 12 bases that match TRBD1. Losses at the gene ends were 3 bases for V and 3 bases for J; bases not matched to a gene: 6. Per the germline V gene, CDR1 is SGHKS and CDR2 is YYEKEE (reference sequence). The CDR3 has 17 residues.

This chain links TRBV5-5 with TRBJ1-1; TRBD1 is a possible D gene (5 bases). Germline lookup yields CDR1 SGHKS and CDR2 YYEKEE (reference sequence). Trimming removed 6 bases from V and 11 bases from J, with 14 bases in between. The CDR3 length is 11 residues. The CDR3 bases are TGTGCCAGCATGCTTGGGGGATCGGCTTTCTTT. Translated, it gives CASMLGGSAFF.

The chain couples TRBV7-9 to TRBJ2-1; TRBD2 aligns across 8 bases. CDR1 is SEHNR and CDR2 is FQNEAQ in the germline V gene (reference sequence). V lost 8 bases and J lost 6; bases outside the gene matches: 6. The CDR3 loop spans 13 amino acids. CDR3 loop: CASFRTSGNEQFF. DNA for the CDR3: TGTGCCAGCTTCCGAACTAGCGGCAATGAGCAGTTCTTC.

The CDR3: CASSLGKSLRPTEQYF. In DNA, the CDR3 is TGTGCCAGCAGCTTAGGTAAGTCTCTCCGTCCGACCGAGCAGTACTTC. The V call is TRBV7-9, the J call TRBJ2-7, with D uncertain. The CDR3 has 16 residues. Trimming cost V 1 base and J 6 bases, with 19 bases left between them. Germline V gene sequence: CDR1 SEHNR, CDR2 FQNEAQ (reference sequence).

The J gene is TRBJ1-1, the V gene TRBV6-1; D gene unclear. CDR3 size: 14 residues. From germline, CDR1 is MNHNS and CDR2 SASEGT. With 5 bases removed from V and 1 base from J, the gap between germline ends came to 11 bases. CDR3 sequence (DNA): TGTGCCAGCAGTAACACGGCCGGGAACACTGAAGCTTTCTTT. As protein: CASSNTAGNTEAFF.

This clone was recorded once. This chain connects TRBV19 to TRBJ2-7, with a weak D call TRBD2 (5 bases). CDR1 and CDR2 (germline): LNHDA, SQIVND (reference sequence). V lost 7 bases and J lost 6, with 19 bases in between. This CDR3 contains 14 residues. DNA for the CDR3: TGTGCCAGTACTCCCAACCAGCGGCAAAGCGAGCAGTACTTC. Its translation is CASTPNQRQSEQYF.

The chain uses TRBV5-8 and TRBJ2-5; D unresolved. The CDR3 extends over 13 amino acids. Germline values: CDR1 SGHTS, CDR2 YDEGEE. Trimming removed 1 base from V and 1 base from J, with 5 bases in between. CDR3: CASSLFFQETQYF. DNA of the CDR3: TGTGCCAGCAGCTTGTTTTTCCAAGAGACCCAGTACTTC.

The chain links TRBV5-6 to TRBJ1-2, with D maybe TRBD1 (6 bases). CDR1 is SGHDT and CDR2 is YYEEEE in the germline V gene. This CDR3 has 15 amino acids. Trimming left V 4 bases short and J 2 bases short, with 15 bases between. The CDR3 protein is CASSPPTTGNYGYTF. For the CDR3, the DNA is TGTGCCAGCAGCCCCCCAACAACAGGGAACTATGGCTACACCTTC.

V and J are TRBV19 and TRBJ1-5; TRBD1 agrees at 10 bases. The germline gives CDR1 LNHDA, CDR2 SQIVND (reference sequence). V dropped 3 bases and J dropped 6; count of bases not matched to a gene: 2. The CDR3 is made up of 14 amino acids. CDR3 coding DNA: TGTGCCAGTAGTATGACAGGGGGCGGTCAGCCCCAGCATTTT. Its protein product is CASSMTGGGQPQHF.

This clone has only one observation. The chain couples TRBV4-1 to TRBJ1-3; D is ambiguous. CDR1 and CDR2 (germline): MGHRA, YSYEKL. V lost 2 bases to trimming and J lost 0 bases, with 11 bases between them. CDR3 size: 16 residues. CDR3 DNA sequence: TGCGCCAGCAGCCAACAGACGGCGAGCTCTGGAAACACCATATATTTT. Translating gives CASSQQTASSGNTIYF.

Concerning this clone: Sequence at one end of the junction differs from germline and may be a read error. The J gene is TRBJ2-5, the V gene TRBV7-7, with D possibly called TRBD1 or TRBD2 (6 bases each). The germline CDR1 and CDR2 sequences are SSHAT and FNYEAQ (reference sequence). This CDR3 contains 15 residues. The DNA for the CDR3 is TGTGCTAGCAGCCCGCCCGGGGGCAGGGCAGAGACCCAGTACTTC. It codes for CASSPPGGRAETQYF.

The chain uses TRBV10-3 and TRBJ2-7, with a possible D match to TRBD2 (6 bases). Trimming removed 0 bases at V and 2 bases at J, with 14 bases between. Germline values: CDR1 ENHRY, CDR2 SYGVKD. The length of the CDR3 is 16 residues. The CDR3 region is CAISESLGLSTYEQYF. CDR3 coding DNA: TGTGCCATCAGTGAGTCGTTGGGACTTTCTACCTACGAGCAGTACTTC.

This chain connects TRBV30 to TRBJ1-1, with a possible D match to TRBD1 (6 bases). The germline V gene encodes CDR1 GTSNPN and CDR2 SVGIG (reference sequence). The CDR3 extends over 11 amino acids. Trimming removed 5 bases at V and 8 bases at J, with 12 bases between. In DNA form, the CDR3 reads TGTGCCTGGCACCAGGACAGAGAAGCTTTCTTT. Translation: CAWHQDREAFF.

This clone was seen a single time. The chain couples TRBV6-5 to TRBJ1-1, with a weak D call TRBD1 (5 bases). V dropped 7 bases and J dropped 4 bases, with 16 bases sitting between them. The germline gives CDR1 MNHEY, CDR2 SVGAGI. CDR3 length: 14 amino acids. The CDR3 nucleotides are TGTGCCAGCACTCCTCCGGGGCGCTTCACTGAAGCTTTCTTT. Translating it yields CASTPPGRFTEAFF.

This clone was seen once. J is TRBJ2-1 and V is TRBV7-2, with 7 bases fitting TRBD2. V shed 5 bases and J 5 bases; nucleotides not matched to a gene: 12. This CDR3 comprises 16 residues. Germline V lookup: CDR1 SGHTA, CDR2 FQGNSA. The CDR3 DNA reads TGTGCCAGCAGCCCTGGTAGTTTAGCGGGTAACAATGAGCAGTTCTTC. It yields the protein CASSPGSLAGNNEQFF.

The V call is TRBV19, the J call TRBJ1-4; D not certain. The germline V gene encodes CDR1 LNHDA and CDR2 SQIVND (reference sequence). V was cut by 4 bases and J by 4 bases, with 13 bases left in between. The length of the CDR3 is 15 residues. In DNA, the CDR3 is TGTGCCAGTAGTAAGTCCCGACCCCATAATGAAAAACTGTTTTTT. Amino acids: CASSKSRPHNEKLFF.

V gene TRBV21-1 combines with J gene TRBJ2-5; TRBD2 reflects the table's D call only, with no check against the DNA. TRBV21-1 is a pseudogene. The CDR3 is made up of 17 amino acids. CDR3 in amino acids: CASNPGLAGILQETQYF. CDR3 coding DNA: TGTGCCTCGAACCCGGGACTAGCGGGGATACTGCAAGAGACCCAGTACTTC.

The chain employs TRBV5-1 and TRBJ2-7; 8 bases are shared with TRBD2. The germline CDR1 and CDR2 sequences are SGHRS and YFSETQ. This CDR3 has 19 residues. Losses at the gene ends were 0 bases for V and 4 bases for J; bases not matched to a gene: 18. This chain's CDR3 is CASSLGRLSTGLASYEQYF. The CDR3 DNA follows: TGCGCCAGCAGCTTGGGACGGCTATCGACCGGACTAGCTTCTTACGAGCAGTACTTC. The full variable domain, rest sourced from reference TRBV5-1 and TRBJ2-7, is KAGVTQTPRYLIKTRGQQVTLSCSPISGHRSVSWYQQTPGQGLQFLFEYFSETQRNKGNFPGRFSGRQFSNSRSEMNVSTLELGDSALYLCASSLGRLSTGLASYEQYFGPGTRLTVT.

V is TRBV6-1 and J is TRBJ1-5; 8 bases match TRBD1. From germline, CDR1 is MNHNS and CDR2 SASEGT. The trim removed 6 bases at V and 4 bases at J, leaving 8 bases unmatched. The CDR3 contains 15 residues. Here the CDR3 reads CASSVLGQANQPQHF. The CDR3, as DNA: TGTGCCAGCAGCGTCCTGGGACAGGCTAATCAGCCCCAGCATTTT.

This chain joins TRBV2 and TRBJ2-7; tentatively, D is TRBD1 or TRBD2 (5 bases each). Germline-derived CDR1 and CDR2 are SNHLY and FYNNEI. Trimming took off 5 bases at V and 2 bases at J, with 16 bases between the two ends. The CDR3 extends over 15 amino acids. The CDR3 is CASSTNRDGPYEQYF. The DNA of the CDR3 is TGTGCCAGCAGTACAAATAGGGACGGCCCCTACGAGCAGTACTTC.